This T cell receptor beta chain was sequenced in a study of beta chain features in type 1 diabetes (dated 2018 in TCRdb). Looking at the study overall: Mean age, gender distribution, total cell number and subset yield were not different between patients and healthy donors. Across all samples, fewer than 110,000,000 sorted cells were examined, and cell number per subset correlated strongly with RNA yield. The study compared the TCRB repertoires of sorted circulating CD4+ T cell subsets in recently diagnosed type 1 diabetes patients with those in matched healthy donors. Naive and central memory subsets were obtained from all 30 or so donors, but regulatory and stem cell-like memory subsets were isolated from only 8 patients and about 8 healthy donors. The full study reports these points: Shorter templates might be favored by PCR, yet because patient and control samples were amplified and corrected together, any such skew would affect both groups equally. Naive, central memory and regulatory TCRB repertoires appeared to be more similar among patients than among healthy donors. HLA sub-analyses involved small numbers of individuals, so any influence of HLA type on TCRB rearrangement remained unresolved. Sequencing cDNA rather than genomic DNA could over-represent highly expressing activated cells, although activation and CD3 levels did not differ between groups. Patients with type 1 diabetes made fewer insertions and deleted more nucleotides at VDJ recombination sites, implying thymic rearrangement abnormalities. A moderate but significant shortening of TCRB CDR3 length was observed in type 1 diabetes patients in all four CD4+ subsets.

The cysteine opens and the phenylalanine closes a CDR3 of 17 amino acids. Only the CDR3 DNA stays, 51 bases, in frame from base 1. V is pared back by 4 bases and J by 0 bases, with 20 bases lying between the germline termini. CDR1 SGHRS and CDR2 YFSETQ are derived from the germline V gene. Each donor gave one peripheral blood draw, averaging roughly 100 mL, which was collected into heparinised tubes. A BD FACSAria II was used to sort naive, central memory, regulatory and stem cell-like memory CD4+ T cells with a panel that included CD45RO, CCR7, CD25, CD127, CD95 and CD27. Purity was above 98% for every sorted population. PBMCs were isolated right away by Lymphoprep density gradient centrifugation and were stained directly, without culture. To minimize batch effects, samples were stained and sorted in pairs, one healthy donor with one patient per experiment. This clone turned up a few times. No antigen is known for it. Base quality data are lacking; no much larger clone is found one base away.

The High Capacity cDNA Reverse Transcription Kit was used to reverse transcribe all of the isolated RNA, meaning that expressed TCRB transcripts were what got sequenced. Naive, central memory and regulatory T cell samples underwent deep immunoSEQ sequencing, averaging about 3.57 million total reads per sample. Sorted cells were lysed in RLT buffer and RNA was extracted with DNase-treated RNeasy Micro or Mini kits, depending on cell number. Each cell subset was processed separately to prevent cross-contamination, with patient and healthy donor samples processed together. The immunoSEQ multiplex PCR was used to amplify TCRB sequences from cDNA, yielding 87-bp fragments that span the CDR3 region. Sequencing of the amplicons was done on the Illumina HiSeq platform. As for the authors' bioinformatics: Synthetic template baselines were used to correct PCR bias computationally, reads within Hamming distance 2 were collapsed together, and singletons that could not be merged were discarded. Reads were aligned against IMGT to assign V, D and J genes, CDR3 length and insertions or deletions at six rearrangement sites. Within each subset, clonotype counts were normalized to sorted cell number, and only after that were true diversity and Gini coefficients computed with the tcR R package. The overlap coefficient, calculated on TCRB nucleotide sequences, was used to measure repertoire sharing. Out-of-frame TCRB sequences from naive cells were analyzed as a proxy for the pre-selection repertoire. Imported from immuneACCESS, the table was reduced by TCRdb to in-frame sequences with V and J called. These copies leave out some clones; in studies compared against another copy, an unresolved V gene accounts for under half, and the cause of the remainder is not known. V, J and clone size were drawn from that table, and D and trimming were deduced from the DNA. In all, the sample holds 300,000 to 450,000 clones, and around a fifth of those were seen once. The ten most abundant clones make up 0.044% of the sample.

Sequencing used naive CD4+ T cells from blood. The sample's cell subset or site, from its label and the paper: true naive CD4+ T cells. This sequence was found in a woman aged 18-29 years in good health. This receptor chain uses TRBV5-1 and TRBJ2-7; 6 matching bases give a weak D call of TRBD1. The DNA sequence is TGCGCCAGCAGCCTTTTCACTGGGCCAGGGGCCTCCTACGAGCAGTACTTC. This is translated as CASSLFTGPGASYEQYF. Reference TRBV5-1 and TRBJ2-7 genes cover what lies past the CDR3, so the full variable domain is KAGVTQTPRYLIKTRGQQVTLSCSPISGHRSVSWYQQTPGQGLQFLFEYFSETQRNKGNFPGRFSGRQFSNSRSEMNVSTLELGDSALYLCASSLFTGPGASYEQYFGPGTRLTVT.